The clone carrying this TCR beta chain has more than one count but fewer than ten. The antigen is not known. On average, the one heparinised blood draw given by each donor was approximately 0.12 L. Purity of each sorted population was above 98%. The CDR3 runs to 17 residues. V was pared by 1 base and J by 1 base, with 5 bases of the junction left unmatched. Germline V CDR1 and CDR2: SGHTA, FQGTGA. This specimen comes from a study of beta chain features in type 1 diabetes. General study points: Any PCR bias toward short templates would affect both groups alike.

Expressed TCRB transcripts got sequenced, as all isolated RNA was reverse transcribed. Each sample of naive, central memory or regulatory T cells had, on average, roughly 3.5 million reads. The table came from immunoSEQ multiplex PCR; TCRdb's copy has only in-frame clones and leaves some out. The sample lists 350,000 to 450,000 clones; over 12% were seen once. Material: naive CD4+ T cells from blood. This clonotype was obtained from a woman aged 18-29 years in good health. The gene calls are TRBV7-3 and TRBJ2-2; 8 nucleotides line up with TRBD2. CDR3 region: CASSLIAGTLNTGELFF. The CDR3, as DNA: TGTGCCAGCAGCTTAATAGCGGGAACACTGAACACCGGGGAGCTGTTTTTT.